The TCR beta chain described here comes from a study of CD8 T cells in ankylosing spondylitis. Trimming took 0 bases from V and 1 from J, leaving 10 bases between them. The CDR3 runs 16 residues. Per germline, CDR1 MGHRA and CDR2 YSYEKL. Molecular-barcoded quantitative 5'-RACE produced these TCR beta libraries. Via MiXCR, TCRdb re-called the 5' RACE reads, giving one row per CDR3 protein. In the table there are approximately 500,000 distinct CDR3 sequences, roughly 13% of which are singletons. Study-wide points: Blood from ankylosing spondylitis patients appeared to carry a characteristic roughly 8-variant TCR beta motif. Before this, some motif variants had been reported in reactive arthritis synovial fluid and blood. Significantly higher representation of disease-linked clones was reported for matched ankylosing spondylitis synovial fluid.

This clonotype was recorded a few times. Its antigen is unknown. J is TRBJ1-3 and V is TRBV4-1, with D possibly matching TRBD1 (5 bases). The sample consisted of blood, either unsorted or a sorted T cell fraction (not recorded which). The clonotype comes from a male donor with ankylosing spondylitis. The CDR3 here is CASSQEIPGSGNTIYF. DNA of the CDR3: TGCGCCAGCAGCCAAGAGATTCCAGGGTCTGGAAACACCATATATTTT.